The rows below give T cell receptor beta chains drawn from one sample of a study of control samples from healthy donors and cancer patients. Sequencing used immunoSEQ multiplex PCR; TCRdb keeps in-frame clones, though not all of them. The sample consists of 95,000 to 150,000 clones, over 75% of them appearing once. Sequencing input: blood. The receptors shown here come from a man younger than 30 in good health. The CDR3 runs from the conserved cysteine through the conserved F or W. The D gene is left open where the match is weak. Clone size, where shown, is once, few, many, or a class for clones that have expanded.

V: TRBV2
D: NA
J: TRBJ1-1
size: NA
CDR3: CASSDSRTLGAFF
DNA: TGTGCCAGCAGTGATAGCAGGACCCTGGGAGCTTTCTTT

V: TRBV24-1
D: TRBD1
J: TRBJ2-1
size: NA
CDR3: CATRKDTGGWYEQFF
DNA: TGTGCCACCAGGAAAGACACAGGGGGCTGGTATGAGCAGTTCTTC

V: TRBV23-1
D: NA
J: TRBJ2-2
size: NA
CDR3: CASSHPIPDFKNTGELFF
DNA: TGCGCCAGCAGTCACCCGATCCCGGACTTCAAGAACACCGGGGAGCTGTTTTTT

V: TRBV28
D: TRBD1
J: TRBJ2-1
size: NA
CDR3: CASSADRVSYNEQFF
DNA: TGTGCCAGCAGTGCCGACAGGGTCTCCTACAATGAGCAGTTCTTC

V: TRBV6-2/TRBV6-3
D: NA
J: TRBJ1-1
size: NA
CDR3: CASSHGAGRENTEAFF
DNA: TGTGCCAGCAGCCATGGCGCAGGGAGGGAGAACACTGAAGCTTTCTTT

V: TRBV5-1
D: TRBD1
J: TRBJ2-7
size: NA
CDR3: CASSWDRSYEQYF
DNA: TGCGCCAGCAGCTGGGACAGATCCTACGAGCAGTACTTC

V: TRBV2
D: NA
J: TRBJ2-1
size: NA
CDR3: CASAPDGWSEQFF
DNA: TGTGCCAGCGCGCCCGACGGCTGGAGTGAGCAGTTCTTC

V: TRBV5-1
D: NA
J: TRBJ2-5
size: NA
CDR3: CASSLVGKETQYF
DNA: TGCGCCAGCAGCTTGGTAGGGAAAGAGACCCAGTACTTC

V: TRBV7-2
D: TRBD2
J: TRBJ2-7
size: NA
CDR3: CASSIHASGSSYEQYF
DNA: TGTGCCAGCAGCATCCATGCTAGCGGAAGCTCCTACGAGCAGTACTTC

V: TRBV19
D: TRBD1
J: TRBJ1-2
size: NA
CDR3: CATHRQGLRNGYTF
DNA: TGTGCCACCCACCGACAGGGTCTCAGGAATGGCTACACCTTC

V: TRBV5-1
D: TRBD1
J: TRBJ1-6
size: NA
CDR3: CASSLVGPGQGANSPLHF
DNA: TGCGCCAGCAGCTTGGTTGGTCCAGGACAGGGGGCGAATTCACCCCTCCACTTT

V: TRBV9
D: NA
J: TRBJ1-3
size: NA
CDR3: CASSPPNSGNTIYF
DNA: TGTGCCAGCAGCCCACCGAATAGTGGAAACACCATATATTTT

V: TRBV11-2
D: TRBD1
J: TRBJ1-6
size: NA
CDR3: CASSPSDRINSPLHF
DNA: TGTGCCAGCAGCCCTTCGGACAGGATTAATTCACCCCTCCACTTT

V: TRBV5-1
D: TRBD2
J: TRBJ2-1
size: NA
CDR3: CASSLDSAGHNEQFF
DNA: TGCGCCAGCAGCTTGGATTCAGCGGGACACAATGAGCAGTTCTTC

V: TRBV21-1
D: NA
J: TRBJ2-7
size: NA
CDR3: CASSEGKPYEQYF
DNA: TGTGCCAGCAGCGAGGGGAAGCCCTACGAGCAGTACTTC

V: TRBV6-5
D: TRBD1
J: TRBJ1-2
size: NA
CDR3: CASSYALRGLYGYTF
DNA: TGTGCCAGCAGTTACGCTCTAAGGGGGCTCTATGGCTACACCTTC

V: TRBV9
D: NA
J: TRBJ1-2
size: NA
CDR3: CASSVEPRSYTYGYTF
DNA: TGTGCCAGCAGCGTAGAACCGCGTTCCTACACCTATGGCTACACCTTC

V: TRBV5-1
D: TRBD2
J: TRBJ2-5
size: NA
CDR3: CASSVGPREGNQETQYF
DNA: TGCGCCAGCAGCGTTGGACCCCGGGAGGGAAACCAAGAGACCCAGTACTTC

V: TRBV7-8
D: NA
J: TRBJ1-1
size: NA
CDR3: CASSLGTGNTEAFF
DNA: TGTGCCAGCAGCTTGGGGACGGGGAACACTGAAGCTTTCTTT

V: TRBV27
D: NA
J: TRBJ1-5
size: NA
CDR3: CASSLSIRGWQPQHF
DNA: TGTGCCAGCAGTTTATCGATCCGGGGATGGCAGCCCCAGCATTTT

V: TRBV6-5
D: TRBD2
J: TRBJ2-1
size: NA
CDR3: CATQRDLYNEQFF
DNA: TGTGCCACCCAGCGGGACCTTTACAATGAGCAGTTCTTC

V: TRBV2
D: TRBD1
J: TRBJ1-1
size: NA
CDR3: CASTVGQGTEAFF
DNA: TGTGCCAGCACCGTGGGACAGGGGACTGAAGCTTTCTTT

V: TRBV7-2
D: NA
J: TRBJ1-1
size: once
CDR3: CASAGQLNTEAFF
DNA: TGTGCCAGCGCCGGACAATTGAACACTGAAGCTTTCTTT

V: TRBV27
D: TRBD1
J: TRBJ1-5
size: NA
CDR3: CASSKQGLDRGNQPQHF
DNA: TGTGCCAGCAGTAAACAAGGGTTGGACAGGGGCAATCAGCCCCAGCATTTT

V: TRBV11-3
D: TRBD1
J: TRBJ1-3
size: NA
CDR3: CASSSGQGEGNTIYF
DNA: TGTGCCAGCAGCTCGGGACAGGGAGAGGGAAACACCATATATTTT

V: TRBV6-5
D: NA
J: TRBJ1-2
size: NA
CDR3: CASSYSGYGYTF
DNA: TGTGCCAGCAGTTACTCCGGCTATGGCTACACCTTC

V: TRBV24-1
D: NA
J: TRBJ2-1
size: once
CDR3: CATSDLRGQQFF
DNA: TGTGCCACCAGTGATTTGCGAGGGCAGCAGTTCTTC

V: TRBV7-9
D: NA
J: TRBJ1-1
size: NA
CDR3: CASGARGNTEAFF
DNA: TGTGCCAGCGGCGCTAGGGGGAACACTGAAGCTTTCTTT

V: TRBV6-5
D: NA
J: TRBJ1-2
size: NA
CDR3: CASRGGLRVGYGYTF
DNA: TGTGCCAGCAGGGGGGGGTTAAGAGTGGGCTATGGCTACACCTTC

V: TRBV7-9
D: NA
J: TRBJ1-4
size: once
CDR3: CASSASREEKLFF
DNA: TGTGCCAGCAGCGCCAGCAGGGAAGAAAAACTGTTTTTT

V: TRBV19
D: NA
J: TRBJ2-2
size: NA
CDR3: CASSIQGSTGELFF
DNA: TGTGCCAGTAGTATTCAGGGGTCGACCGGGGAGCTGTTTTTT

V: TRBV4-3
D: NA
J: TRBJ1-1
size: once
CDR3: CASSQDGGEAFF
DNA: TGCGCCAGCAGCCAAGATGGGGGTGAAGCTTTCTTT

V: TRBV7-9
D: NA
J: TRBJ1-4
size: NA
CDR3: CASSQYMGPHEKLFF
DNA: TGTGCCAGCAGCCAATACATGGGACCCCATGAAAAACTGTTTTTT

V: TRBV10-3
D: TRBD1
J: TRBJ1-1
size: NA
CDR3: CATGTGDTEAFF
DNA: TGTGCCACCGGGACAGGGGACACTGAAGCTTTCTTT

V: TRBV24-1
D: TRBD1
J: TRBJ1-1
size: NA
CDR3: CATSGTGAGTEAFF
DNA: TGTGCCACCAGTGGGACAGGGGCGGGCACTGAAGCTTTCTTT

V: TRBV9
D: NA
J: TRBJ1-5
size: NA
CDR3: CASTVGITDQPQHF
DNA: TGTGCCAGCACCGTTGGGATTACTGATCAGCCCCAGCATTTT

V: TRBV30
D: NA
J: TRBJ2-1
size: NA
CDR3: CACHGGSGTDEQFF
DNA: TGTGCCTGTCATGGGGGGAGTGGTACGGATGAGCAGTTCTTC

V: TRBV20-1
D: TRBD2
J: TRBJ2-7
size: few
CDR3: CSASRLAGVKFYEQYF
DNA: TGCAGTGCTAGTCGACTAGCGGGAGTAAAATTCTACGAGCAGTACTTC

V: TRBV5-1
D: NA
J: TRBJ2-5
size: once
CDR3: CASSGTGRGETQYF
DNA: TGCGCCAGCAGCGGAACAGGTCGGGGAGAGACCCAGTACTTC

V: TRBV7-9
D: NA
J: TRBJ1-2
size: NA
CDR3: CASSSYRTEPNYGYTF
DNA: TGTGCCAGCAGCTCTTACCGTACAGAACCTAACTATGGCTACACCTTC

V: TRBV19
D: TRBD2
J: TRBJ2-1
size: NA
CDR3: CASSIRGLAGGHEQFF
DNA: TGTGCCAGTAGTATTCGAGGACTAGCGGGAGGACATGAGCAGTTCTTC

V: TRBV19
D: TRBD2
J: TRBJ2-5
size: NA
CDR3: CASNLRGGRETQYF
DNA: TGTGCCAGTAACCTTCGGGGGGGCCGAGAGACCCAGTACTTC

V: TRBV12-3/TRBV12-4
D: TRBD1
J: TRBJ1-2
size: NA
CDR3: CASSLQGGYGYTF
DNA: TGTGCCAGCAGCTTACAGGGGGGCTATGGCTACACCTTC

V: TRBV5-1
D: NA
J: TRBJ2-3
size: NA
CDR3: CASSLGQRTDTQYF
DNA: TGCGCCAGCAGCTTGGGACAGCGCACAGATACGCAGTATTTT

V: TRBV28
D: TRBD2
J: TRBJ2-7
size: NA
CDR3: CASNPAGGPYEQYF
DNA: TGTGCCAGCAACCCAGCGGGAGGGCCGTACGAGCAGTACTTC

V: TRBV30
D: TRBD1
J: TRBJ2-7
size: NA
CDR3: CAWKAGTGWLEQYF
DNA: TGTGCCTGGAAGGCCGGGACAGGCTGGCTCGAGCAGTACTTC

V: TRBV19
D: TRBD2
J: TRBJ2-7
size: NA
CDR3: CASSVSGGGQYF
DNA: TGTGCCAGTAGTGTCAGCGGCGGGGGGCAGTACTTC

V: TRBV5-1
D: NA
J: TRBJ2-1
size: NA
CDR3: CASSLQYGSMNEQFF
DNA: TGCGCCAGCAGCTTGCAATACGGGAGTATGAATGAGCAGTTCTTC

V: TRBV7-7
D: NA
J: TRBJ2-5
size: once
CDR3: CASSLALVTGETQYF
DNA: TGTGCCAGCAGCTTAGCCCTAGTAACCGGGGAGACCCAGTACTTC

V: TRBV7-3
D: NA
J: TRBJ2-3
size: NA
CDR3: CASSLNPVGGLGFTDTQYF
DNA: TGTGCCAGCAGCTTAAACCCGGTGGGAGGACTCGGGTTCACAGATACGCAGTATTTT

V: TRBV19
D: NA
J: TRBJ1-1
size: NA
CDR3: CASSIVTDTEAFF
DNA: TGTGCCAGTAGTATAGTGACAGACACTGAAGCTTTCTTT

V: TRBV20-1
D: TRBD2
J: TRBJ2-1
size: NA
CDR3: CSASPLTSGINNEQFF
DNA: TGCAGTGCTAGTCCTCTAACTAGCGGGATTAACAATGAGCAGTTCTTC

V: TRBV7-2
D: NA
J: TRBJ2-7
size: NA
CDR3: CASSLAGEYEQYF
DNA: TGTGCCAGCAGCTTAGCAGGGGAGTACGAGCAGTACTTC

V: TRBV9
D: NA
J: TRBJ2-3
size: NA
CDR3: CASSVEGQGLSTDTQYF
DNA: TGTGCCAGCAGCGTAGAGGGGCAGGGACTTAGCACAGATACGCAGTATTTT

V: TRBV5-1
D: TRBD2
J: TRBJ2-3
size: NA
CDR3: CASSFQNNLAGFLDTQYF
DNA: TGCGCCAGCAGCTTTCAGAACAATCTAGCGGGCTTCCTAGATACGCAGTATTTT

V: TRBV11-2
D: TRBD2
J: TRBJ2-7
size: NA
CDR3: CASSPHSGRGGEQYF
DNA: TGTGCCAGCAGCCCCCATAGCGGGAGAGGGGGCGAGCAGTACTTC

V: TRBV6-5
D: NA
J: TRBJ2-7
size: few
CDR3: CASSYGVENPTYEQYF
DNA: TGTGCCAGCAGTTACGGGGTAGAGAACCCTACCTACGAGCAGTACTTC

V: TRBV28
D: TRBD1
J: TRBJ1-1
size: NA
CDR3: CASSQTGLNTEAFF
DNA: TGTGCCAGCAGTCAGACAGGGTTAAACACTGAAGCTTTCTTT

V: TRBV9
D: NA
J: TRBJ1-5
size: NA
CDR3: CASSVGGRDNQPQHF
DNA: TGTGCCAGCAGCGTAGGGGGCCGGGACAATCAGCCCCAGCATTTT

V: TRBV9
D: TRBD1
J: TRBJ1-2
size: NA
CDR3: CASSGDRKSGYTF
DNA: TGTGCCAGCAGCGGGGACAGGAAGAGTGGCTACACCTTC